This TCR beta chain was identified in a study of identical twins. Germline CDR1 reads SGHVT; CDR2 reads SQSDAQ. V lost 5 bases, J lost 8 bases, and 12 bases lay in between. The CDR3 is 12 residues long. TCRdb recomputed calls from the 5' RACE reads with MiXCR, one row per CDR3 protein. Found here are roughly 500,000 distinct CDR3 sequences, 22% of them singletons; the top ten hold around 0.9%. This clonotype was seen more than once but under ten times. Another study also made use of these data, one on T cells expressing NK-cell markers.

The chain combines TRBV7-4 with TRBJ1-1, with D possibly TRBD1 on 6 matching bases. The sample taken for sequencing was CD4+ T cells sorted from blood. This clonotype was sampled from a woman under 30 in good health. In DNA form, the CDR3 reads TGTGCCAGCAGCCGCAGACAGGCCGAAGCTTTCTTT. It yields the protein CASSRRQAEAFF.